A selection of T cell receptor beta chains follows, all from one sample in a study of T cell responses to AZD1222 COVID-19 vaccine. TCRdb's copy holds only in-frame clones and misses some; the assay was immunoSEQ multiplex PCR. This sample yields some 200,000 clones, of which 85% to 95% are seen a single time; roughly 3.9% belongs to the top ten. This specimen consisted of peripheral blood, obtained on day 0 of AZD1222 vaccination. Every receptor here comes from an adult in good health. Each CDR3 is given with its conserved first and last residue. The D gene is left open where the match is weak. Size values are once, few and many counts, or a class for expanded clones, and some rows have none.

j_call | d_call | clone_size | v_call | cdr3_nt | cdr3_aa
TRBJ1-1 | TRBD1 | NA | TRBV4-1 | TGCGCCAGCAGCCGAACGAACCTAGGACAGGGTCTTGAAGCTTTCTTT | CASSRTNLGQGLEAFF
TRBJ1-1 | NA | NA | TRBV5-1 | TGCGCCAGCAGCTTGGACAGGTTTGAAGCTTTCTTT | CASSLDRFEAFF
TRBJ1-3 | NA | NA | TRBV7-9 | TGTGCCAGCAGCCCATCAGGGTACGGAAACACCATATATTTT | CASSPSGYGNTIYF
TRBJ1-5 | NA | NA | TRBV19 | TGTGCCAGTAGTTTGACGGATTATAGCAATCAGCCCCAGCATTTT | CASSLTDYSNQPQHF
TRBJ1-1 | NA | NA | TRBV6-5 | TGTGCCAGCAGTTACGATACAGGGAACACTGAAGCTTTCTTT | CASSYDTGNTEAFF
TRBJ1-1 | NA | NA | TRBV15 | TGTGCCACCAGGTCCTCCATGAATTCGGACACTGAAGCTTTCTTT | CATRSSMNSDTEAFF
TRBJ1-1 | NA | NA | TRBV29-1 | TGCAGCGTACCTCAGGGGAACACTGAAGCTTTCTTT | CSVPQGNTEAFF
TRBJ1-5 | NA | NA | TRBV2 | TGTGCCAGCAGTGAATCGGGAGTGGCCCAGCATTTT | CASSESGVAQHF
TRBJ1-1 | NA | NA | TRBV5-8 | TGTGCCAGCACCTTAGGAATCATCCCGAACACTGAAGCTTTCTTT | CASTLGIIPNTEAFF
TRBJ1-2 | NA | NA | TRBV6-5 | TGTGCCAGCAGTCCGGACACCCGGGAGGGCTATGGCTACACCTTC | CASSPDTREGYGYTF
TRBJ1-1 | TRBD1 | once | TRBV18 | TGTGCCAGCTCCCGGACAGGGCCAGCTTTCTTT | CASSRTGPAFF
TRBJ1-2 | TRBD1 | NA | TRBV6-5 | TGTGCCAGCAGTTACTTCGCGACAGGGGGCTATGGCTACACCTTC | CASSYFATGGYGYTF
TRBJ1-1 | TRBD1 | NA | TRBV27 | TGTGCCAGCAGGAAACAGGGGGCGAACACTGAAGCTTTCTTT | CASRKQGANTEAFF
TRBJ1-2 | TRBD1 | NA | TRBV2 | TGTGCCAGCAGTCCCGGGACAGCCTTCTATGGCTACACCTTC | CASSPGTAFYGYTF
TRBJ1-2 | NA | NA | TRBV7-9 | TGTGCCAGCAGCTGGGTCGCAGGAGGGGACGGCTACACCTTC | CASSWVAGGDGYTF
TRBJ2-2 | NA | NA | TRBV27 | TGTGCCAGCAGTTCCGGGACTTTTACCGGGGAGCTGTTTTTT | CASSSGTFTGELFF
TRBJ2-1 | NA | NA | TRBV15 | TGTGCCACCAGCAGACCAGCGGGACAACACAATGAGCAGTTCTTC | CATSRPAGQHNEQFF
TRBJ1-3 | NA | once | TRBV5-4 | TGTGCCAGCAGCTCGGGGGACACCCGGCTAGGAAACACCATATATTTT | CASSSGDTRLGNTIYF
TRBJ1-5 | NA | NA | TRBV7-8 | TGTGCCAGCAGCCTATCAGGGGCAAGGAATCAGCCCCAGCATTTT | CASSLSGARNQPQHF
TRBJ1-1 | NA | NA | TRBV6-5 | TGTGCCACCAAAGCGGGGGGTGTTCCACCTGAAGCTTTCTTT | CATKAGGVPPEAFF
TRBJ1-2 | NA | NA | TRBV7-9 | TGTGCCAGCAGCTTAGAATATGGTTCTGGTGGCTACACCTTC | CASSLEYGSGGYTF
TRBJ2-7 | TRBD1 | NA | TRBV29-1 | TGCAGCGCTAGAGCCGGACAGGGGGCATGGGAGCAGTACTTC | CSARAGQGAWEQYF
TRBJ2-7 | NA | NA | TRBV23-1 | TGCGCCAGCAGTCAATCGCCCAAACATGACGAGCAGTACTTC | CASSQSPKHDEQYF
TRBJ2-3 | TRBD1 | NA | TRBV6-5 | TGTGCCAGCAGACCCGGGACAGGGACATATACGCAGTATTTT | CASRPGTGTYTQYF
TRBJ1-1 | TRBD1 | NA | TRBV27 | TGTGCCAGCAGTCCCCGACAGGGGGTCACTGAAGCTTTCTTT | CASSPRQGVTEAFF
TRBJ1-1 | NA | NA | TRBV29-1 | TGCAGCGTGACCATGCAGCGTGAAGCTTTCTTT | CSVTMQREAFF
TRBJ1-1 | NA | once | TRBV6-5 | TGTGCCAGCAGTCAATCAGGGGACCGGGACACTGAAGCTTTCTTT | CASSQSGDRDTEAFF
TRBJ1-5 | NA | NA | TRBV4-2 | TGTGCCAGCAGCCAAGGAGGGGAAATAACGCAGCCCCAGCATTTT | CASSQGGEITQPQHF
TRBJ2-7 | TRBD2 | NA | TRBV18 | TGTGCCAGCTCACTCCTTGGTCTAGCGGCCGGGGCTTACGAGCAGTACTTC | CASSLLGLAAGAYEQYF
TRBJ1-1 | NA | few | TRBV19 | TGTGCCAGTAGTATAGATTGGGGGGCTGGAAACACTGAAGCTTTCTTT | CASSIDWGAGNTEAFF
TRBJ1-5 | TRBD1 | NA | TRBV4-2 | TGTGCCAGCAGCCATGGACAGGGAGACGTGCCCCAGCATTTT | CASSHGQGDVPQHF
TRBJ1-1 | NA | NA | TRBV11-2 | TGTGCCAGCAGCCCGGGGGTCCCACTTCGAGCTTTCTTT | CASSPGVPLRAFF
TRBJ1-1 | NA | NA | TRBV4-2 | TGTGCCAGCAGCCAAGATGAGCGCGGGGCTCTTGAAGCTTTCTTT | CASSQDERGALEAFF
TRBJ2-7 | NA | NA | TRBV5-4 | TGTGCCAGCAGCTTGGATGGGGTTTACTACGAGCAGTACTTC | CASSLDGVYYEQYF
TRBJ1-6 | NA | many | TRBV7-8 | TGTGCCAGCAGCCCTACAGAACTCGATTCACCCCTCCACTTT | CASSPTELDSPLHF
TRBJ1-2 | NA | NA | TRBV6-5 | TGTGCCAGCAGGCAGGGATATGGCTACACCTTC | CASRQGYGYTF
TRBJ1-1 | TRBD1 | NA | TRBV11-2 | TGTGCCAGCAGCTTATTGGTGCGACAGGGAGCTTTCTTT | CASSLLVRQGAFF
TRBJ2-3 | NA | NA | TRBV7-9 | TGTGCCAGCAGCCAGGGACGGACAGCCTCTAGCACAGATACGCAGTATTTT | CASSQGRTASSTDTQYF
TRBJ2-2 | TRBD2 | once | TRBV18 | TGTGCCAGCTCACCGGGACTAGCGGCCATCGCGAACACCGGGGAGCTGTTTTTT | CASSPGLAAIANTGELFF
TRBJ1-2 | NA | NA | TRBV14 | TGTGCCAGCAGCCAAGGGGCGGGGGTTGGCTACACCTTC | CASSQGAGVGYTF
TRBJ2-3 | TRBD2 | once | TRBV6-4 | TGTGCCAGCAGTGACTCGCCAGGCGGGAGAGCTACGCAGTATTTT | CASSDSPGGRATQYF
TRBJ1-1 | NA | NA | TRBV6-6 | TGTGCCAGCAGTCGAGGAAGAGCGGGGAGGGAAAGTGAAGCTTTCTTT | CASSRGRAGRESEAFF
TRBJ1-1 | TRBD1 | NA | TRBV2 | TGTGCCAGCAGTGGACAGGGTCCCGGGACTGAAGCTTTCTTT | CASSGQGPGTEAFF
TRBJ2-6 | NA | NA | TRBV18 | TGTGCCAGCTCACCGGGAAAACTTCCATCTGGGGCCAACGTCCTGACTTTC | CASSPGKLPSGANVLTF
TRBJ2-1 | NA | NA | TRBV27 | TGTGCCAGCAGTTTGTTAAATGAGCAGTTCTTC | CASSLLNEQFF
TRBJ2-1 | NA | NA | TRBV28 | TGTGCCAGCAGTTGGCGACAGGCAAGGGCCTACAATGAGCAGTTCTTC | CASSWRQARAYNEQFF
TRBJ1-2 | NA | NA | TRBV7-9 | TGTGCCAGCAGCTCGGGCCAAAAACGGAGGGGCTACACCTTC | CASSSGQKRRGYTF
TRBJ1-1 | NA | NA | TRBV5-1 | TGCGCCAGCAGCTCTTACCGTGACAGCGCGAACACTGAAGCTTTCTTT | CASSSYRDSANTEAFF
TRBJ1-2 | NA | NA | TRBV7-2 | TGTGCCAGCAGCTTAGCGCGACGGGGGTATGGCTACACCTTC | CASSLARRGYGYTF